This T cell receptor beta chain originates from a study of shared clonotypes between healthy human individuals. Germline CDR1 reads MDHEN; CDR2 reads SYDVKM. The CDR3 length is 13 residues. The V gene lost 6 bases and the J gene lost 6 bases, with 14 bases spanning the gap. Some 30,000 T cell genomes (approximately 210 ng DNA) went into each sorted-subset replicate. TCRdb keeps only in-frame clones here, not all; method: immunoSEQ multiplex PCR. The sample records 500,000 or so clones, 95% to 96% being singletons. V gene TRBV28 combines with J gene TRBJ1-1; a possible D gene is TRBD1 (6 bases). The receptor was derived from a woman aged 30 to 39 in good health. Sequencing was performed on naive CD4+ T cells sorted from blood. This sample's subset: CD45RA+ positively selected. The CDR3, as DNA: TGTGCCAGCAGGAAACAGGGTGCCCCTGAAGCTTTCTTT. Amino acids: CASRKQGAPEAFF.